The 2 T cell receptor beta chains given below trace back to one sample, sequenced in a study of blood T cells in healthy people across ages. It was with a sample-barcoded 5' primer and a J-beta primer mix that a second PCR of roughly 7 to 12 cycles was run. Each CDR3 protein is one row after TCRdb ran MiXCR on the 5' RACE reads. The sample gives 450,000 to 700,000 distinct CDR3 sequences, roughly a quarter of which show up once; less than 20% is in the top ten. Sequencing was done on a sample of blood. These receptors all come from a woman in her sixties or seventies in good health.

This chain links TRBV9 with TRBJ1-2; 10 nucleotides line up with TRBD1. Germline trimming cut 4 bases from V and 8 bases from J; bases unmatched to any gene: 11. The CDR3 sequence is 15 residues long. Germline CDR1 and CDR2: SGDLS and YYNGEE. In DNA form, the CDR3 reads TGTGCCAGCAGCCCCCAGACAGGGGGCGCCCAGGGCTACACCTTC. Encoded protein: CASSPQTGGAQGYTF.

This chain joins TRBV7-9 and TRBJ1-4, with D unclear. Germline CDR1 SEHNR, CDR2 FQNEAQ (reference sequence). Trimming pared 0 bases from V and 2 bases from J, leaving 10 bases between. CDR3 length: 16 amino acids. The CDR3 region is CASSLAGRRTNEKLFF. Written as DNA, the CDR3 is TGTGCCAGCAGCTTAGCGGGGAGGCGCACTAATGAAAAACTGTTTTTT.